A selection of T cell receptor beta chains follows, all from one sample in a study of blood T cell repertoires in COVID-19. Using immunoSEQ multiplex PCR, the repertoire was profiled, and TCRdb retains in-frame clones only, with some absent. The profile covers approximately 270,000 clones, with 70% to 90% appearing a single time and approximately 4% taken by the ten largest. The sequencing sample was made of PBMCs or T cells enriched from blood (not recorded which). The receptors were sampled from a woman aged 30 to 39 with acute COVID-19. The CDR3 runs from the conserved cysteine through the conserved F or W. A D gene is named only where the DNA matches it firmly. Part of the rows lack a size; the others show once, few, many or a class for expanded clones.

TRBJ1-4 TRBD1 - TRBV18 CASSLRDSNEKLFF TGTGCCAGCTCACTCCGGGACAGCAATGAAAAACTGTTTTTT
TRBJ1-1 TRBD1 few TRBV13 CASSSRQFTGGATEAFF TGTGCCAGCAGCTCCCGCCAATTTACAGGGGGCGCGACTGAAGCTTTCTTT
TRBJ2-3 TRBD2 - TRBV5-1 CASSTGTSDAADTQYF TGCGCCAGCAGCACCGGGACTAGCGATGCAGCGGATACGCAGTATTTT
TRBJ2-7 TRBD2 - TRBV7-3 CASSFGAGEYEQYF TGTGCCAGCAGCTTCGGGGCGGGAGAATACGAGCAGTACTTC
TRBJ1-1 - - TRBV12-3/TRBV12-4 CASSPLGPEAFF TGTGCCAGCAGTCCTCTGGGGCCCGAAGCTTTCTTT
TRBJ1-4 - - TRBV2 CASIRQVWFF TGTGCCAGCATCCGACAGGTTTGGTTTTTT
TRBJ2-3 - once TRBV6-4 CASSAAPDSHVEYF TGTGCCAGCAGCGCCGCGCCAGACTCCCACGTCGAGTATTTT
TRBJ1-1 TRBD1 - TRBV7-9 CASSLLQGGTEAFF TGTGCCAGCAGCTTATTACAGGGGGGCACTGAAGCTTTCTTT
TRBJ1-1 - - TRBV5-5 CASRASLGGREKAFF TGTGCCAGCAGGGCGTCTCTGGGAGGGAGAGAAAAAGCTTTCTTT
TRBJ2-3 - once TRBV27 CASRRQATDTQYF TGTGCCAGCAGACGACAGGCCACAGATACGCAGTATTTT
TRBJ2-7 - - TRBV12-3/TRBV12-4 CASSYELRYEQYF TGTGCCAGCAGCTACGAACTTCGCTACGAGCAGTACTTC
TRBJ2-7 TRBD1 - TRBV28 CASSNRQGDEQYF TGTGCCAGCAGTAACCGACAGGGGGACGAGCAGTACTTC
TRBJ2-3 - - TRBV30 CAGDYPTLTDTQYF TGTGCCGGCGACTACCCTACCCTCACAGATACGCAGTATTTT
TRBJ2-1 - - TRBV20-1 CSAWEREQFF TGCAGTGCTTGGGAGCGGGAGCAGTTCTTC
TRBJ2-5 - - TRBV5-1 CASSLVQGSGQETQYF TGCGCCAGCAGCTTGGTTCAGGGGTCGGGGCAAGAGACCCAGTACTTC
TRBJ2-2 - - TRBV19 CASSLNTGELFF TGTGCCAGTAGCCTTAACACCGGGGAGCTGTTTTTT
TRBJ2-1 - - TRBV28 CASSLEVRGDEQFF TGTGCCAGCAGTTTAGAGGTCAGGGGTGATGAGCAGTTCTTC
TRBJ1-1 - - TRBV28 CASRIGGTEAFF TGTGCCAGCAGAATCGGGGGCACTGAAGCTTTCTTT
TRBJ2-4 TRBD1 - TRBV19 CASSTNGQGSYIQYF TGTGCCAGTAGTACTAACGGACAGGGGTCGTACATTCAGTACTTC
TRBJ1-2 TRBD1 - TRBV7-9 CASSLPHRGTGTNYYGYTF TGTGCCAGCAGCTTACCCCATCGGGGGACAGGGACCAACTACTATGGCTACACCTTC
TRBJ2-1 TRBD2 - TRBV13 CASSSRARLALQFF TGTGCCAGCAGCTCCCGCGCCCGACTAGCTCTGCAGTTCTTC
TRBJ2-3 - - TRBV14 CASSKDPGGTDTQYF TGTGCCAGCAGCAAAGACCCCGGGGGCACAGATACGCAGTATTTT
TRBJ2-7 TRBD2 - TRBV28 CASGISGRDQVEQYF TGTGCCAGCGGAATTAGCGGGAGAGATCAGGTCGAGCAGTACTTC
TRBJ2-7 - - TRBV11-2 CASSPPGEQYF TGTGCCAGCAGCCCACCGGGTGAGCAGTACTTC
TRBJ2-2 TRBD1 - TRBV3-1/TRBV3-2 CASRQPQGRAGELFF TGTGCCAGCAGGCAGCCACAGGGGAGAGCCGGGGAGCTGTTTTTT
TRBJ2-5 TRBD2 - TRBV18 CASSPITREGETQYF TGTGCCAGCTCACCAATCACGAGGGAGGGAGAGACCCAGTACTTC
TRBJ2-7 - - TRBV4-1 CASSQDSGDYEQYF TGCGCCAGCAGCCAAGATTCGGGGGATTACGAGCAGTACTTC
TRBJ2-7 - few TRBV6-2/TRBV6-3 CASSQEGRVSYEQYF TGTGCCAGCAGCCAGGAGGGTCGGGTCTCCTACGAGCAGTACTTC
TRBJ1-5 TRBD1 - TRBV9 CASSVAGGLNQPQHF TGTGCCAGCAGCGTAGCAGGGGGCCTCAATCAGCCCCAGCATTTT
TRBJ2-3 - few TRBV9 CASSVWEPTDTQYF TGTGCCAGCAGCGTCTGGGAGCCCACAGATACGCAGTATTTT
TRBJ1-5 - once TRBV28 CASSFRSWRHGSPGKSNQPQHF TGTGCCAGCAGTTTTCGTAGCTGGCGGCACGGCTCACCCGGGAAGAGCAATCAGCCCCAGCATTTT
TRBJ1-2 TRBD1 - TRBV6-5 CASTTQGDGYTF TGTGCCAGCACTACGCAGGGGGATGGCTACACCTTC
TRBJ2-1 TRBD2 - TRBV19 CASSITSGGNEQFF TGTGCCAGTAGTATAACTAGCGGAGGCAATGAGCAGTTCTTC
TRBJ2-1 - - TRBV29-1 CSVEAGDLYNEQFF TGCAGCGTTGAAGCAGGGGACCTCTACAATGAGCAGTTCTTC
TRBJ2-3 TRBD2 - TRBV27 CASSWRLAGSTDTQYF TGTGCCAGCAGTTGGAGACTAGCGGGGAGCACAGATACGCAGTATTTT
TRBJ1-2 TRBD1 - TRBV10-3 CAISEPGQGIYGYTF TGTGCCATCAGTGAGCCGGGACAGGGTATCTATGGCTACACCTTC
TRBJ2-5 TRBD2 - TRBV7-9 CASSFASGRGETQYF TGTGCCAGCAGCTTCGCTAGCGGGAGAGGGGAGACCCAGTACTTC
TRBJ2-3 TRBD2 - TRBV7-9 CASSPTSGRVDTQYF TGTGCCAGCAGCCCCACTAGCGGGAGGGTAGATACGCAGTATTTT
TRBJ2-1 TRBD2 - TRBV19 CASSIGLGTNEQFF TGTGCCAGTAGTATTGGACTAGGTACTAATGAGCAGTTCTTC
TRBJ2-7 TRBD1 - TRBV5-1 CASSSGTGAYEQYF TGCGCCAGCAGTTCCGGGACAGGAGCCTACGAGCAGTACTTC